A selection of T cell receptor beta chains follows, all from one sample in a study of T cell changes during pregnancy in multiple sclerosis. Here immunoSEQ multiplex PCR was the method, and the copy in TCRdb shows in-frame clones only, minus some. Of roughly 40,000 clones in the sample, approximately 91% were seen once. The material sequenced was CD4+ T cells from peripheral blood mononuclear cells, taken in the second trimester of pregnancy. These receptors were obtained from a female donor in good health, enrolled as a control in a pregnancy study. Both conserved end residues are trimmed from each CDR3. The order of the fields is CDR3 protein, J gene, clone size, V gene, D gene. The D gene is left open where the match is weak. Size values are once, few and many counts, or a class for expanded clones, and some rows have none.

CDR3aa: ASSLVSAGNGIYGYT
j_gene: TRBJ1-2
abundance: NA
v_gene: TRBV5-6
d_gene: NA

CDR3aa: ASTSQTSNQPQH
j_gene: TRBJ1-5
abundance: NA
v_gene: TRBV2
d_gene: NA

CDR3aa: ASSYGGSSYEQY
j_gene: TRBJ2-7
abundance: NA
v_gene: TRBV5-6
d_gene: NA

CDR3aa: ASSPPYQGQAYEQY
j_gene: TRBJ2-7
abundance: NA
v_gene: TRBV18
d_gene: NA

CDR3aa: ASSQVWGELTEAF
j_gene: TRBJ1-1
abundance: few
v_gene: TRBV4-2
d_gene: NA

CDR3aa: ASSEGGSGGEQF
j_gene: TRBJ2-1
abundance: NA
v_gene: TRBV6-1
d_gene: TRBD2

CDR3aa: ASSRETYGYT
j_gene: TRBJ1-2
abundance: once
v_gene: TRBV6-6
d_gene: NA

CDR3aa: ASRDRTGTSPLH
j_gene: TRBJ1-6
abundance: NA
v_gene: TRBV2
d_gene: TRBD1

CDR3aa: ASSPSIGRLYEQY
j_gene: TRBJ2-7
abundance: once
v_gene: TRBV5-6
d_gene: NA

CDR3aa: ATSRDYRGTDTQY
j_gene: TRBJ2-3
abundance: few
v_gene: TRBV15
d_gene: NA

CDR3aa: ASTYLRNNYGYT
j_gene: TRBJ1-2
abundance: NA
v_gene: TRBV2
d_gene: NA

CDR3aa: ASSIGASAGNSPLH
j_gene: TRBJ1-6
abundance: NA
v_gene: TRBV9
d_gene: NA

CDR3aa: ASSSPGLAGGGGSYNEQF
j_gene: TRBJ2-1
abundance: NA
v_gene: TRBV5-1
d_gene: TRBD2

CDR3aa: ASSLAVNSGANVLT
j_gene: TRBJ2-6
abundance: NA
v_gene: TRBV5-4
d_gene: NA

CDR3aa: ASSPGGEQF
j_gene: TRBJ2-1
abundance: NA
v_gene: TRBV7-9
d_gene: TRBD2

CDR3aa: AWSAPDRINEKLF
j_gene: TRBJ1-4
abundance: NA
v_gene: TRBV30
d_gene: TRBD1

CDR3aa: ASSPPVFRGTEAF
j_gene: TRBJ1-1
abundance: NA
v_gene: TRBV18
d_gene: NA

CDR3aa: ASSFGQEPYEQY
j_gene: TRBJ2-7
abundance: NA
v_gene: TRBV5-1
d_gene: TRBD1

CDR3aa: ASSYLERSKGRQETQY
j_gene: TRBJ2-5
abundance: NA
v_gene: TRBV18
d_gene: NA

CDR3aa: ASSLDRLSGSRNNEQF
j_gene: TRBJ2-1
abundance: NA
v_gene: TRBV7-2
d_gene: TRBD2

CDR3aa: ATWDRRGDTQY
j_gene: TRBJ2-3
abundance: NA
v_gene: TRBV28
d_gene: TRBD1

CDR3aa: ACDTRGNYGYT
j_gene: TRBJ1-2
abundance: NA
v_gene: TRBV30
d_gene: NA

CDR3aa: ASSEPRGFAGGTLH
j_gene: TRBJ1-6
abundance: NA
v_gene: TRBV25-1
d_gene: NA

CDR3aa: ATSRDSGWTSTDTQY
j_gene: TRBJ2-3
abundance: NA
v_gene: TRBV15
d_gene: TRBD2

CDR3aa: ASSFRQGQETQY
j_gene: TRBJ2-5
abundance: NA
v_gene: TRBV27
d_gene: TRBD1

CDR3aa: ASSLLGGADTQY
j_gene: TRBJ2-3
abundance: NA
v_gene: TRBV11-1
d_gene: NA

CDR3aa: ASSDRGRGEKLF
j_gene: TRBJ1-4
abundance: NA
v_gene: TRBV2
d_gene: TRBD1

CDR3aa: ASSLIQDSYNEQF
j_gene: TRBJ2-1
abundance: NA
v_gene: TRBV4-1
d_gene: NA

CDR3aa: ASSPGQVHTDTQY
j_gene: TRBJ2-3
abundance: NA
v_gene: TRBV11-2
d_gene: TRBD1

CDR3aa: ATSRAVASSTDTQY
j_gene: TRBJ2-3
abundance: NA
v_gene: TRBV15
d_gene: NA